A single sample gave rise to the 24 T cell receptor beta chains below, sequenced in a study of response to subunit inactivated influenza vaccine. TCRdb called the RT-PCR reads again in MiXCR, with one record for every CDR3 protein. Among approximately 530,000 distinct CDR3 sequences listed, approximately 7.3% were seen once. The specimen comprised PBMCs from blood, sampled less than 30 months after vaccination. Receptors were obtained from a man aged 50 to 69 who received an inactivated influenza vaccine.

V is TRBV20-1 and J is TRBJ2-5, with D hard to call. The CDR3 sequence is 13 residues long. Between the trimmed V and J ends, which lost 3 bases and 2 bases, there was a span of 10 bases. Looked up from germline, CDR1 is DFQATT and CDR2 is SNEGSKA (reference sequence). The CDR3 coding sequence is TGCAGTGCTAGGAAGTCAGGTCAAGAGACCCAGTACTTC. It specifies CSARKSGQETQYF.

This chain uses TRBV18 with TRBJ1-5; D is possibly TRBD1 (6 bases). With 4 bases removed from V and 3 bases from J, the gap between germline ends came to 10 bases. Germline CDR1 and CDR2: KGHSH and LQKENI. CDR3 length: 14 residues. The CDR3 loop reads CASSLGQNNQPQHF. CDR3 sequence (DNA): TGTGCCAGCTCACTTGGACAGAACAATCAGCCCCAGCATTTT.

The CDR3 coding sequence is TGCGCCAGCAGCCAAGATTGGGGACAGGGCGAGAACTACGAGCAGTACTTC. Translating gives CASSQDWGQGENYEQYF. V usage is TRBV4-3 and J usage is TRBJ2-7, with 9 bases that match TRBD1. This CDR3 spans 17 amino acids. V lost 0 bases and J lost 3; bases outside the gene matches: 9. Germline CDR1 is LGHNA and CDR2 is YSLEER.

The rearrangement links TRBV3-1 to TRBJ2-5; D unclear. Trimming removed 4 bases at V and 4 bases at J, with 13 bases between. This CDR3 contains 14 residues. The germline gives CDR1 LGHDT, CDR2 YNNKEL (reference sequence). The CDR3 loop is CASSPPSGRETQYF. The CDR3 DNA sequence: TGTGCCAGCAGCCCCCCTTCGGGTCGAGAGACCCAGTACTTC.

This clonotype was seen at least ten times. The J gene is TRBJ2-7, the V gene TRBV20-1; 10 bases line up with TRBD2. CDR1 DFQATT and CDR2 SNEGSKA come from the germline V gene (reference sequence). This CDR3 region has 15 residues. CDR3 in amino acids: CSRGVPSGSIFEQYF. Here the CDR3 DNA reads TGCAGCCGAGGCGTGCCTAGCGGGAGTATATTCGAGCAGTACTTC.

This clonotype was recorded a few times. The genes are TRBV6-2 or TRBV6-3 and TRBJ2-7; 9 bases fit TRBD2. This CDR3 region has 15 residues. CDR1 MNHEY and CDR2 SVGEGT come from the germline V gene. With 4 bases clipped from V and 2 bases from J, the junction kept 6 bases outside the gene matches. The CDR3 loop is CASSFSGGITYEQYF. CDR3 in DNA: TGTGCCAGCAGTTTCAGCGGGGGGATCACCTACGAGCAGTACTTC.

The V and J genes are TRBV6-1 and TRBJ2-2; no clear D. The V end was cut by 3 bases, the J end by 3 bases, with 2 bases between. The CDR3 contains 12 residues. CDR1 is MNHNS and CDR2 is SASEGT in the germline V gene. This CDR3 is CASSDYTGELFF. The CDR3 nucleotides read TGTGCCAGCAGTGATTACACCGGGGAGCTGTTTTTT.

Only a few counts were recorded for this clonotype. The chain has TRBV20-1 and TRBJ1-1; D not certain. Trimming took off 0 bases at V and 7 bases at J, with 15 bases between the two ends. Germline lookup yields CDR1 DFQATT and CDR2 SNEGSKA (reference sequence). This CDR3 contains 14 residues. In DNA, the CDR3 is TGCAGTGCTAGAGAGGGAGGAAAATCATTTGAAGCTTTCTTT. Translation: CSAREGGKSFEAFF.

This clonotype turned up a few times. The chain carries TRBV20-1 and TRBJ1-3, with D perhaps matching TRBD1 (6 bases). V was cut by 1 base and J by 2 bases, with 12 bases left in between. The CDR3 covers 15 residues. CDR1 and CDR2 from the germline V gene are DFQATT and SNEGSKA (reference sequence). The CDR3 is CSARVSGVAGNTIYF. CDR3 coding DNA: TGCAGTGCTAGAGTGTCAGGGGTCGCTGGAAACACCATATATTTT.

As concerns this clonotype: As the CDR3 is not closed by the conserved phenylalanine or tryptophan, this likely results from a read error. No DNA is shown, since the ends of the CDR3 on it are uncertain; the CDR3 is the one TCRdb lists. J is TRBJ2-7 and V is TRBV5-1. The CDR3 is made up of 9 amino acids, end residues included. CDR1 is SGHRS and CDR2 is YFSETQ in the germline V gene. The CDR3 spells CASSLCGTN.

This clonotype was counted at least ten times. The rearrangement joins TRBV20-1 to TRBJ2-5, with TRBD2 as a possible D gene (7 bases). The V end was cut by 6 bases, the J end by 4 bases, with 15 bases between. The CDR3 has 13 residues. Germline loops: CDR1 DFQATT, CDR2 SNEGSKA (reference sequence). CDR3 loop: CSANPGGLETQYF. CDR3 DNA: TGCAGTGCCAACCCCGGGGGGCTAGAGACCCAGTACTTC.

There are a few counts of this clonotype. The chain carries TRBV29-1 and TRBJ1-1, with D possibly TRBD1 on 6 matching bases. The CDR3 runs to 15 residues. Germline assignment: CDR1 SQVTM and CDR2 ANQGSEA. V lost 5 bases, J lost 4 bases, and 20 bases lay in between. The CDR3 is CSVLLQPQGSTEAFF. The CDR3 region has the DNA TGCAGCGTTCTTCTACAACCGCAGGGGAGCACTGAAGCTTTCTTT.

This chain links TRBV20-1 with TRBJ2-7, with 13 bases lining up with TRBD2. Germline CDR1 reads DFQATT; CDR2 reads SNEGSKA (reference sequence). V lost 2 bases, J lost 6 bases, and 4 bases stayed unmatched. The CDR3 loop spans 14 amino acids. The CDR3 nucleotides are TGCAGTGCTAGATCCGGGACTAGCGGGGCCGAGCAGTACTTC. Amino acid sequence: CSARSGTSGAEQYF.

The J gene is TRBJ2-7, the V gene TRBV15; the D gene is possibly TRBD1 (5 bases). Trimming took off 0 bases at V and 6 bases at J, with 15 bases between the two ends. From germline, CDR1 is LNHNV and CDR2 YYDKDF (reference sequence). The CDR3 is made up of 15 amino acids. This CDR3 is CATSRELAGMGEQYF. As DNA, the CDR3 is TGTGCCACCAGCAGAGAGTTGGCAGGGATGGGCGAGCAGTACTTC.

This clonotype has only a few counts. V gene TRBV11-2 combines with J gene TRBJ1-6, with D unclear. Trimming left V 1 base short and J 6 bases short, with 7 bases between. Germline loops: CDR1 SGHAT, CDR2 FQNNGV. This CDR3 has 14 residues. The CDR3 nucleotides are TGTGCCAGCAGCTTAGTGTCGGTTAATTCACCCCTCCACTTT. Protein product: CASSLVSVNSPLHF.

This clonotype was counted at least ten times. This chain's CDR3 is CASSPPGTGGVGYGYTF. CDR3 nucleotide sequence: TGTGCCAGCAGCCCCCCAGGGACAGGGGGCGTCGGCTATGGCTACACCTTC. This chain links TRBV14 with TRBJ1-2; TRBD1 aligns across 12 bases. The CDR3 has 17 residues. Germline V lookup: CDR1 SGHDN, CDR2 FVKESK. J was trimmed by 4 bases and V by 4 bases; bases with no gene match: 10.

The V gene is TRBV2, the J gene TRBJ2-1; 11 nucleotides line up with TRBD2. The CDR3 has 14 residues. Germline lookup yields CDR1 SNHLY and CDR2 FYNNEI. J lost 10 bases, V lost 9 bases, and 11 bases had no gene match. The CDR3 DNA is TGTGCCAGTAAGACTAGCGGGGCTCCCCGGGAGCAGTTCTTC. This sequence encodes CASKTSGAPREQFF. The whole variable domain, filled in from reference TRBV2 and TRBJ2-1, reads EPEVTQTPSHQVTQMGQEVILRCVPISNHLYFYWYRQILGQKVEFLVSFYNNEISEKSEIFDDQFSVERPDGSNFTLKIRSTKLEDSAMYFCASKTSGAPREQFFGPGTRLTVL.

This clonotype came up a few times. The V call is TRBV5-1, the J call TRBJ2-1, with TRBD2 identical over 11 bases. V lost 3 bases and J lost 2; bases outside the gene matches: 4. CDR1 is SGHRS and CDR2 is YFSETQ in the germline V gene. This CDR3 contains 16 residues. Here the CDR3 DNA reads TGCGCCAGCAGCTCTATGACTAGCGGGGCCTACAATGAGCAGTTCTTC. Its protein product is CASSSMTSGAYNEQFF.

This chain joins TRBV24-1 and TRBJ2-3; 7 bases are a match to TRBD1. Per germline, CDR1 KGHDR and CDR2 SFDVKD. CDR3 length: 18 amino acids. J lost 4 bases, V lost 4 bases, and 16 bases had no gene match. As DNA, the CDR3 is TGTGCCACCAGTGACCCATCCCGATTAGGGGGCAGAGCAGATACGCAGTATTTT. Translating it yields CATSDPSRLGGRADTQYF.

This clonotype has a count of ten or more. This rearrangement joins TRBV7-8 to TRBJ2-1, with TRBD2 identical over 10 bases. Germline V gene data show CDR1 as SGHVS and CDR2 as FQNEAQ. This CDR3 region has 14 residues. Losses at the gene ends were 11 bases for V and 10 bases for J; bases not matched to a gene: 14. The CDR3 spells CAGASGSDLWEQFF. The CDR3 DNA is TGTGCCGGGGCTAGCGGGAGCGATTTATGGGAGCAGTTCTTC.

The J gene is TRBJ2-7, the V gene TRBV5-1; TRBD1 or TRBD2 may be the D gene (5 bases each). The CDR3 has 15 residues. V was pared by 0 bases and J by 4 bases, with 14 bases between. Germline V lookup: CDR1 SGHRS, CDR2 YFSETQ. CDR3 protein: CASSLARGAVYEQYF. In DNA, the CDR3 is TGCGCCAGCAGCTTGGCCAGAGGGGCCGTTTACGAGCAGTACTTC.

V and J are TRBV20-1 and TRBJ2-4; the D is unclear. The germline gives CDR1 DFQATT, CDR2 SNEGSKA (reference sequence). Trimming removed 3 bases at V and 0 bases at J, with 9 bases between. CDR3 length: 14 amino acids. CDR3 bases: TGCAGTGCTAGGGGCAGCCTAGCCAAAAACATTCAGTACTTC. It specifies CSARGSLAKNIQYF.

This clonotype was observed at least ten times. The V gene is TRBV10-3, the J gene TRBJ2-3; D might be TRBD1 or TRBD2, each matching 5 bases. This CDR3 comprises 13 residues. V lost 10 bases and J 2 bases, leaving 13 bases between the germline ends. The germline V gene encodes CDR1 ENHRY and CDR2 SYGVKD. In DNA, the CDR3 is TGTGCCACCGAGGGGCAGCTCACAGATACGCAGTATTTT. This sequence encodes CATEGQLTDTQYF.

This clonotype was observed a handful of times. The rearrangement joins TRBV28 to TRBJ2-3; D is possibly TRBD1 (5 bases). Germline V lookup: CDR1 MDHEN, CDR2 SYDVKM. Trimming removed 6 bases from V and 7 bases from J, with 8 bases in between. The CDR3 is 11 residues long. This CDR3 is CASSQGHTQYF. CDR3 coding DNA: TGTGCCAGCAGCCAGGGTCATACGCAGTATTTT.